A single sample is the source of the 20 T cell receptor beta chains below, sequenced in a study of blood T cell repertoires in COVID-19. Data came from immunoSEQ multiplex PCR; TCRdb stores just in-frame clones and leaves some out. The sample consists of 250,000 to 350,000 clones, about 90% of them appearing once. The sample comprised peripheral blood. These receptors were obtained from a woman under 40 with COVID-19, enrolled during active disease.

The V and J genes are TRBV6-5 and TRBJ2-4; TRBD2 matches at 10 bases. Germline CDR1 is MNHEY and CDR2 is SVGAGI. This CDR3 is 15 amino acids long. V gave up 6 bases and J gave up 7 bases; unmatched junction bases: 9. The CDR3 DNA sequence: TGTGCCAGCAGGTTAACGGCTAGCGGGAGTAACATTCAGTACTTC. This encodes CASRLTASGSNIQYF.

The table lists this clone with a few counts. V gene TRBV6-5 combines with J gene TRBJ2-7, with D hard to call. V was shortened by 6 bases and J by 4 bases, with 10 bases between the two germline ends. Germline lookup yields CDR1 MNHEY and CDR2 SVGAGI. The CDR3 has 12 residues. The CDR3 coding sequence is TGTGCCAGCAGCCAGACGGAGTACGAGCAGTACTTC. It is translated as CASSQTEYEQYF.

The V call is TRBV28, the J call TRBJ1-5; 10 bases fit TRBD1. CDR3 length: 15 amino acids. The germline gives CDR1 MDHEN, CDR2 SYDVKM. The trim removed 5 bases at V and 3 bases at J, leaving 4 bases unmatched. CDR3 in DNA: TGTGCCAGCAGTACGGGGACAGGGGTCAATCAGCCCCAGCATTTT. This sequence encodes CASSTGTGVNQPQHF.

As DNA, the CDR3 is TGTGCCATCAGTGAGCTGGAGCGGGGCTACACCTTC. As protein: CAISELERGYTF. J is TRBJ1-2 and V is TRBV10-3, with D unresolved. V lost 2 bases and J 8 bases, leaving 9 bases between the germline ends. The CDR3 is 12 amino acids. In germline, CDR1 is ENHRY, CDR2 SYGVKD.

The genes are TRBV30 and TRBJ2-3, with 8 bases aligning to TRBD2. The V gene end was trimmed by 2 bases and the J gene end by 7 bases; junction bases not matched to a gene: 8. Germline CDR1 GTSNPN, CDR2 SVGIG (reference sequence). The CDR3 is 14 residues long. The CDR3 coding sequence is TGTGCCTGGAGTCTCGGACTAGCAACAAATACGCAGTATTTT. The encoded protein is CAWSLGLATNTQYF.

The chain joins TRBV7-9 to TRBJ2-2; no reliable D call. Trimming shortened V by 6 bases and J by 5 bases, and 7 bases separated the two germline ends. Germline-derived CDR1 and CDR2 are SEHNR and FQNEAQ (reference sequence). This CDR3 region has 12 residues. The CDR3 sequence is CASRVRTGELFF. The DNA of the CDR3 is TGTGCCAGCAGGGTGAGGACCGGGGAGCTGTTTTTT.

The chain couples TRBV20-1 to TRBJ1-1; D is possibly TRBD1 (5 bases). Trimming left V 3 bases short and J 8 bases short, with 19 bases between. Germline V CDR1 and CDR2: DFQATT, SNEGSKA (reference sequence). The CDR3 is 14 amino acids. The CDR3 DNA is TGCAGTGCTAGTCAAATTGGGGCTGGCGGAGAAGCTTTCTTT. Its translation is CSASQIGAGGEAFF.

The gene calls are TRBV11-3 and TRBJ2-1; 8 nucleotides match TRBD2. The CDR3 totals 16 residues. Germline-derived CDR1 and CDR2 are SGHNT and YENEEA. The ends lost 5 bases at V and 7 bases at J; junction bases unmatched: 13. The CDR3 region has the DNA TGTGCCAGCAGCGCCTGGCCGGGAGGGCCGAATAATGAGCAGTTCTTC. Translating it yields CASSAWPGGPNNEQFF.

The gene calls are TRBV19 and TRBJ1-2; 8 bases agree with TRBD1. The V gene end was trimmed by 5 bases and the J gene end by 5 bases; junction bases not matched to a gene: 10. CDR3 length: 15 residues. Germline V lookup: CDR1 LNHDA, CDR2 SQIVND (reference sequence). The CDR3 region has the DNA TGTGCCAGTAGTTTGCCAGGGGGCGTCGGATATGGCTACACCTTC. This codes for CASSLPGGVGYGYTF.

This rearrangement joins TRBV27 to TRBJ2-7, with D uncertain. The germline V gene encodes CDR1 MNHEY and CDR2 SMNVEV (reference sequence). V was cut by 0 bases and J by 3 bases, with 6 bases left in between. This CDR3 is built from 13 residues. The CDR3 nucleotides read TGTGCCAGCAGTTTATCGGTCTACTACGAGCAGTACTTC. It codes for CASSLSVYYEQYF.

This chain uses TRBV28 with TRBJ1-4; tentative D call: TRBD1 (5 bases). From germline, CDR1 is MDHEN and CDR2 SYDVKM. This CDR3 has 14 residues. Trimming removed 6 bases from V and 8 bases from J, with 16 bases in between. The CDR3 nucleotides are TGTGCCAGCAGACTGGGGGGGTTCGGGGAAAAACTGTTTTTT. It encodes CASRLGGFGEKLFF.

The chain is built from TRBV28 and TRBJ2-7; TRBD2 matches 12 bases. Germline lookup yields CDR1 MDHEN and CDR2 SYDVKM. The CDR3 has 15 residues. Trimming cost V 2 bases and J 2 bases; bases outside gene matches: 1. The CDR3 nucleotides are TGTGCCAGCAGTTTAGGACTAGCGGGGCCCTACGAGCAGTACTTC. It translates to CASSLGLAGPYEQYF.

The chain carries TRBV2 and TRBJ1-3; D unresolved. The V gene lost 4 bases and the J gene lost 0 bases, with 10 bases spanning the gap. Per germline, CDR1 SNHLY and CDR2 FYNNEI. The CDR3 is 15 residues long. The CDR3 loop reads CASSAGDFSGNTIYF. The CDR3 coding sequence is TGTGCCAGCAGTGCCGGGGATTTCTCTGGAAACACCATATATTTT.

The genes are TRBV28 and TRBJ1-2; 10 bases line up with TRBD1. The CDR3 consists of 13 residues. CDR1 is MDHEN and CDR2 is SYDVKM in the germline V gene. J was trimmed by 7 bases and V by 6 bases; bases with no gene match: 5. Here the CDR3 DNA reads TGTGCCAGCAGCTTCGGACAGGGGGGTGGCTACACCTTC. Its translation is CASSFGQGGGYTF.

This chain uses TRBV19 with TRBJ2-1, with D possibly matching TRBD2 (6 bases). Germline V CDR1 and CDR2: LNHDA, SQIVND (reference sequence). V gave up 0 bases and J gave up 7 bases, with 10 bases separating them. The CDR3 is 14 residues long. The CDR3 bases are TGTGCCAGTAGTATAGATGACGGAGGGAATGAGCAGTTCTTC. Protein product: CASSIDDGGNEQFF. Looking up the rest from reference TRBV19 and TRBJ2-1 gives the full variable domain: DGGITQSPKYLFRKEGQNVTLSCEQNLNHDAMYWYRQDPGQGLRLIYYSQIVNDFQKGDIAEGYSVSREKKESFPLTVTSAQKNPTAFYLCASSIDDGGNEQFFGPGTRLTVL.

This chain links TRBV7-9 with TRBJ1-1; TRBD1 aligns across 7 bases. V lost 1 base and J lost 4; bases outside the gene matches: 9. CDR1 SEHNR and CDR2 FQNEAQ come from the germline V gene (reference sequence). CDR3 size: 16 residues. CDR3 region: CASSLVQGMWGTEAFF. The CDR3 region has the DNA TGTGCCAGCAGCTTAGTACAGGGGATGTGGGGCACTGAAGCTTTCTTT.

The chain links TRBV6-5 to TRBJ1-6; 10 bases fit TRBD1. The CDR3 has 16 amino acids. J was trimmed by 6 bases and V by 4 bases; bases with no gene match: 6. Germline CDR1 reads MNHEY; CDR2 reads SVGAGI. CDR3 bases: TGTGCCAGCAGTTTTAGACAGGGGGCAGGTAATTCACCCCTCCACTTT. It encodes CASSFRQGAGNSPLHF.

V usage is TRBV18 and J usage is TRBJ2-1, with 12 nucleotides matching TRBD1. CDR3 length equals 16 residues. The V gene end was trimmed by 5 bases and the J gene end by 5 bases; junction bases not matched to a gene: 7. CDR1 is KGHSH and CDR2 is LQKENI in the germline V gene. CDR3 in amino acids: CASSSGDRGLHNEQFF. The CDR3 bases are TGTGCCAGCTCATCGGGGGACAGGGGGCTGCACAATGAGCAGTTCTTC.

CDR3 residues: CASSLTGGSEQFF. The DNA of the CDR3 is TGTGCCAGCAGTCTCACAGGGGGCAGTGAGCAGTTCTTC. The V call is TRBV28, the J call TRBJ2-1; TRBD1 aligns across 9 bases. This CDR3 is built from 13 residues. V was pared by 5 bases and J by 9 bases, with 5 bases of the junction left unmatched. The germline V gene encodes CDR1 MDHEN and CDR2 SYDVKM.

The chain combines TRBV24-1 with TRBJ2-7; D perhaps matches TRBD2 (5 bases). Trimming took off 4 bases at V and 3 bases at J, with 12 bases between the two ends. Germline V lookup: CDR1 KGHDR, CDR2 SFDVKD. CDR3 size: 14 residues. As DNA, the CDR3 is TGTGCCACCAGTGACCATGCCCGGGGCTACGAGCAGTACTTC. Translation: CATSDHARGYEQYF.